A selection of T cell receptor beta chains follows, all from one sample in a study of cytomegalovirus exposure and HLA in healthy donors. The data were produced by immunoSEQ multiplex PCR, yet TCRdb's version contains in-frame clones alone and is incomplete. The sample records tens of thousands of clones, approximately 68% being singletons. Material for sequencing was PBMCs. Receptors originate from a boy aged 5 to 17 in good health and CMV-seropositive. Both conserved end residues are part of each CDR3. A D gene is named only where the DNA matches it firmly. Size values are once, few and many counts, or a class for expanded clones, and some rows have none.

V,J,size,D,CDR3,DNA
TRBV2,TRBJ1-4,-,TRBD1,CASSVGRGNEKLFF,TGTGCCAGCAGTGTAGGCAGGGGGAACGAAAAACTGTTTTTT
TRBV14,TRBJ1-1,few,-,CASSQLRTVTEAFF,TGTGCCAGCAGCCAACTACGGACAGTCACTGAAGCTTTCTTT
TRBV27,TRBJ2-7,few,TRBD1,CASSLSGTGPYEQYF,TGTGCCAGCTCCCTCTCCGGGACAGGACCCTACGAGCAGTACTTC
TRBV18,TRBJ1-1,-,-,CASSQTVRPAFF,TGTGCCAGCTCACAGACAGTTCGTCCTGCTTTCTTT
TRBV27,TRBJ1-4,few,-,CASSFLGLRDEKLFF,TGTGCCAGCAGTTTTCTCGGACTACGGGATGAAAAACTGTTTTTT
TRBV6-1,TRBJ1-5,-,-,CASTQRTVSYQPQHF,TGTGCCAGCACCCAACGGACAGTAAGTTATCAGCCCCAGCATTTT
TRBV7-2,TRBJ2-1,few,-,CASTLRGSNNEQFF,TGTGCCAGCACTCTCAGGGGTTCTAACAATGAGCAGTTCTTC
TRBV15,TRBJ1-2,-,TRBD1,CATSTRTGAYGYTF,TGTGCCACCAGCACCAGGACAGGGGCCTATGGCTACACCTTC
TRBV29-1,TRBJ1-1,-,-,CSVVQGNTEAFF,TGCAGCGTTGTACAGGGGAACACTGAAGCTTTCTTT
TRBV5-1,TRBJ2-3,-,-,CASRVGSTDTQYF,TGCGCCAGCAGAGTGGGCAGCACAGATACGCAGTATTTT
TRBV6-1,TRBJ1-1,few,TRBD1,CASSVRTGASPEAFF,TGTGCCAGCAGTGTACGGACAGGGGCATCTCCTGAAGCTTTCTTT
TRBV2,TRBJ1-1,few,-,CASSADTNTEAFF,TGTGCCAGCAGTGCCGACACGAACACTGAAGCTTTCTTT
TRBV2,TRBJ2-3,-,TRBD2,CASSVVGRVKDTQYF,TGTGCCAGCAGTGTCGTCGGGAGGGTTAAAGATACGCAGTATTTT
TRBV30,TRBJ1-1,-,-,CAWSGQVGTEAFF,TGTGCCTGGAGTGGACAGGTAGGGACTGAAGCTTTCTTT
TRBV5-1,TRBJ1-3,-,-,CASSLTGGNTIYF,TGCGCCAGCAGCTTGACAGGAGGAAACACCATATATTTT
TRBV13,TRBJ1-1,few,-,CASSLEGVRRMNTEAFF,TGTGCCAGCAGCTTAGAGGGGGTCAGGAGGATGAACACTGAAGCTTTCTTT
TRBV25-1,TRBJ1-6,-,-,CASTRSAGRVSPLHF,TGTGCCAGCACCAGATCTGCAGGGAGGGTTTCACCCCTCCACTTT
TRBV5-4,TRBJ2-3,-,-,CASSSPPTGTDTQYF,TGTGCCAGCAGCTCTCCCCCAACTGGCACAGATACGCAGTATTTT
TRBV7-3,TRBJ1-1,-,TRBD1,CASSPGQGREAFF,TGTGCCAGCAGCCCCGGACAGGGCCGAGAAGCTTTCTTT